The TCR beta chain under discussion was sequenced for a study of CD8 T cells in ankylosing spondylitis. About this clonotype: Its antigen is currently unknown.

Study-level points and caveats: The study looked at matched synovial fluid samples from ankylosing spondylitis patients. Disease-linked clones were reported to be significantly enriched there. Some motif variants were previously reported in reactive arthritis synovial fluid and blood.

Germline V gene data show CDR1 as DFQATT and CDR2 as SNEGSKA (reference sequence). The CDR3 is 14 amino acids. V lost 5 bases, J lost 2 bases, and 5 bases stayed unmatched. The TCR beta libraries were generated through quantitative 5'-RACE incorporating molecular barcodes. TCRdb processed the 5' RACE reads anew with MiXCR; each CDR3 protein has one entry. This table has 300,000 to 350,000 distinct CDR3 sequences, about 15% appearing once. The sample comprised blood, either unsorted or a sorted T cell fraction (not recorded which). The origin of this receptor is a male donor with ankylosing spondylitis or in good health (not recorded which). This chain connects TRBV20-1 to TRBJ2-3, with 9 bases matching TRBD1. In DNA form, the CDR3 reads TGCAGTGCTCTAAGGGACAGGGCCACAGATACGCAGTATTTT. Translating gives CSALRDRATDTQYF.